This T cell receptor (beta chain) stems from a study of CD8 T cells in Susac syndrome. Between the trimmed V and J ends, which lost 4 bases and 4 bases, there was a span of 8 bases. Germline V gene sequence: CDR1 SGHTA, CDR2 FQGNSA. The CDR3 is made up of 13 amino acids. TEMRA cells underwent FACS enrichment and CD8+ and CD4+ T cells underwent negative isolation. In regard to this clonotype: Antigen unknown.

The study, taken as a whole, reports: Clonal expansion was present among Susac CD8+ cells. This expansion reached its peak in TEMRA cells and in active patients. Susac-specific public clones were found in total CD8+ and CD8+ TEMRA repertoires, numbering 15 to 20 and five, respectively.

RNA in amounts of about 0.45 to 1 ug was reverse transcribed with random hexamers. One entry per CDR3 protein, called by TCRdb with MiXCR from the immunoSEQ multiplex PCR reads. This table has 200,000 or so distinct CDR3 sequences, around 95% appearing once. The specimen sequenced was CD8+ T cells from PBMCs. The chain combines TRBV7-2 with TRBJ2-1; weak D call: TRBD1 (5 bases). The TCR originated in a human donor with Susac syndrome. The CDR3 protein is CASSSDTYNEQFF. CDR3 coding DNA: TGTGCCAGCAGCTCGGACACTTACAATGAGCAGTTCTTC.